The source of this T cell receptor beta chain is a study of CD8 T cells in Susac syndrome (dated by TCRdb to about 2019). Background for the entire study: Whether CD8+ T cell activation and differentiation in Susac syndrome was antigen driven was tested using repertoire sequencing. The study compared CD8+ T cell repertoire clonality among 11 to 12 healthy donors, roughly 14 Susac syndrome patients and roughly 16 multiple sclerosis patients.

RNA was extracted using the RNeasy kit, and roughly 0.45 to 1 microgram was reverse transcribed with random hexamers. The immunoSEQ multiplex PCR assay, covering 54 Vbeta and 13 Jbeta segments, was used to amplify TCR beta CDR3 regions. PCR amplification bias was corrected using a synthetic template baseline for primer optimization and computational correction. The published analysis was carried out like this. Only productive sequences were kept, with reads annotated to V, D and J genes according to IMGT and analyzed in immunoSEQ Analyzer. Clonality was computed as one minus Shannon entropy normalized by log2 of the number of productive unique sequences. Public and private clones were assessed among the 100 most prevalent clones of each patient and control. A clone was defined as Susac-specific if it was absent from the healthy and MS cohorts, from 950 to 1,300 published viral clones and from other ImmuneACCESS disease sequences. In-frame beta chains were kept once TCRdb had trimmed the public reads at Q25 with fastp and called clones with MiXCR. Records with the same CDR3 protein are collapsed into one entry carrying the most frequent genes and DNA. V and J calls and clone size were set by TCRdb, not the authors. The table for this sample lists tens of thousands of distinct CDR3 sequences; around nine tenths of them were counted only once. Jointly, the top ten make up around 0.5% of the sample.

Peripheral blood CD8+ and CD4+ T cells from healthy donors, Susac syndrome patients and multiple sclerosis patients were profiled using high-throughput TCR beta sequencing. The multiple sclerosis controls were treatment-naive patients whose relapsing-remitting disease, either stable or active, fulfilled the revised McDonald criteria. Bulk CD8+ and CD4+ T cells were purified magnetically by negative isolation, whereas CD8+ TEMRA cells were enriched by FACS. Blood was collected in EDTA tubes and processed within 24 hours, with PBMCs isolated through density gradient centrifugation. PBMCs intended for TCR sequencing were cryopreserved in liquid nitrogen and were subsequently thawed in a 37 degrees C water bath. A purity of at least 90% was achieved for sorted or isolated CD4+, CD8+ and CD8+ TEMRA cells. According to the germline V gene, CDR1 reads MNHEY and CDR2 reads SVGAGI. The CDR3 goes from the cysteine to the phenylalanine over 15 residues. The DNA shown is the 45-base CDR3, in frame from base 1. Cut back by 2 bases and 2 bases, the V and J ends lie 12 bases apart.

On this clonotype: Its specific antigen is unknown. No base qualities exist here, and no much larger clone lies one base off it.

The investigation overall reported the following: The study acknowledged that relatively few individuals were included in the TCR sequencing and HLA analysis.

Input material: CD8+ T cells from PBMCs. The chain is assembled from TRBV6-5 and TRBJ2-5, with an unclear D gene assignment. The receptor was derived from a human donor with multiple sclerosis. Here is the DNA: TGTGCCAGCAGTTACGGGCAGTCCAGACAAGAGACCCAGTACTTC. Protein translation: CASSYGQSRQETQYF.